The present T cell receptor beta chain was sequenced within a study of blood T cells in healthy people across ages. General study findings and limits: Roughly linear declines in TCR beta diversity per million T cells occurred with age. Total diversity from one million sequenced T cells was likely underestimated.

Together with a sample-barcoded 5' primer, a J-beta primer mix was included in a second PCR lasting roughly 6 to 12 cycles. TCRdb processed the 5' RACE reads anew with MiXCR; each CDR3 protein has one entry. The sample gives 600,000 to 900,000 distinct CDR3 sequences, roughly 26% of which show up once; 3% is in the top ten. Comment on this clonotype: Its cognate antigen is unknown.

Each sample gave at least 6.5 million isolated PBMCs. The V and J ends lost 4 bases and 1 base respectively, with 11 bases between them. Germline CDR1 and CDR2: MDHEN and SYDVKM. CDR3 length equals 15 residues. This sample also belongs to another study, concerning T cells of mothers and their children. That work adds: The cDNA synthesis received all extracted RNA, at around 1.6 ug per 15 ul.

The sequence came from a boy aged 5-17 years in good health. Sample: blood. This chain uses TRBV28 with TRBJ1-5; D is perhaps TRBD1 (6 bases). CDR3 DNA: TGTGCCAGCAGTTCGGGGGGGGGCAGCAATCAGCCCCAGCATTTT. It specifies CASSSGGGSNQPQHF.